These 5 T cell receptor beta chains were all obtained from the same sample, sequenced in a study of early T cells in non-severe SARS-CoV-2 infection. One entry per CDR3 protein, called by TCRdb with MiXCR from the 5' RACE reads. This table holds approximately 32,000 distinct CDR3 sequences, about 3.9% found once. Sequenced material: whole blood. The receptors here all came from an adult who was a healthcare worker with PCR-confirmed SARS-CoV-2 infection or an uninfected control (not recorded which).

This clonotype was seen ten or more times. The chain combines TRBV3-2 with TRBJ2-5; the table assigns TRBD1, which was not confirmed against the DNA. TRBV3-2 is designated a pseudogene. CDR3 length equals 13 residues. For the CDR3, the DNA is TGTGCCAGCAGCCAACCCCCCCGAGAGACCCAGTACTTC. Translation gives CASSQPPRETQYF.

In its sample, this clonotype was seen many times. The genes are TRBV5-5 and TRBJ1-2; 10 bases match TRBD1. Per germline, CDR1 SGHKS and CDR2 YYEKEE (reference sequence). The CDR3 extends over 14 amino acids. V shed 3 bases, J shed 4 bases, and the junction held 3 bases outside the gene matches. The CDR3 spells CASSWGQGTYGYTF. CDR3 nucleotide sequence: TGTGCCAGCAGCTGGGGACAGGGGACCTATGGCTACACCTTC.

This clonotype was counted ten times or more. The chain combines TRBV10-3 with TRBJ2-5; tentatively, D is TRBD2 (7 bases). Germline values: CDR1 ENHRY, CDR2 SYGVKD. The V end lost 6 bases, the J end lost 0 bases, and 14 bases lay between the germline ends. The CDR3 loop spans 15 amino acids. The CDR3: CAIRYREGDQETQYF. The CDR3 DNA follows: TGTGCCATCAGGTACAGGGAGGGTGACCAAGAGACCCAGTACTTC.

This clonotype was observed at least ten times. This sequence joins TRBV20-1 and TRBJ1-5; D not resolved. The ends were cut back, 4 bases at V and 6 bases at J, with 16 bases in the middle. This CDR3 comprises 14 residues. CDR1 and CDR2 from the germline V gene are DFQATT and SNEGSKA (reference sequence). As DNA, the CDR3 is TGCAGTGCTATGTCTTCGGTTGGAGGTCAGCCCCAGCATTTT. Translating gives CSAMSSVGGQPQHF.

At least ten counts were recorded for this clonotype. The J gene is TRBJ1-1, the V gene TRBV27; D is unclear. The CDR3 totals 17 residues. The V end lost 0 bases, the J end lost 0 bases, and 14 bases lay between the germline ends. Germline lookup yields CDR1 MNHEY and CDR2 SMNVEV (reference sequence). CDR3 loop: CASSLSRPPGLNTEAFF. In nucleotides, the CDR3 is TGTGCCAGCAGTTTATCCCGGCCACCGGGGTTGAACACTGAAGCTTTCTTT.